This T cell receptor beta chain was identified during a study of T cell responses to AZD1222 COVID-19 vaccine (dated by TCRdb to about 2021). Context from the whole study: A total of 230 to 250 trial participants underwent TCR sequencing, of whom nearly 210 received two doses of AZD1222 and about 25 received two doses of the MenACWY control vaccine. Trial participants were enrolled into age subgroups of 18-55, 56-69 and 70-plus years, which contained around 150, 29 and 61 TCR-sequenced participants, respectively.

The CDR3 regions of human TCRbeta chains were analyzed by immunosequencing. As for how the authors treated the data: TCRs in the repertoires were matched against a reference library of SARS-CoV-2-specific TCRs that had been generated with the MIRA antigen-specificity platform. Breadth meant the fraction of unique TCRs that were SARS-CoV-2-associated, whereas depth meant the fraction of total T cells that were SARS-CoV-2-associated. Using the MIRA data, every spike-specific TCR was mapped to the spike region that the TCR reacted to and assigned to either a CD4 or a CD8 class. Log10-transformed breadth and depth values were compared by one-way ANOVA with Sidak's multiple comparisons tests. Sourced from immuneACCESS, this table was stored by TCRdb with only in-frame sequences that have V and J called. A share of the clones is absent; for the studies checked, an unresolved V gene accounts for under half, and the remainder has no known explanation. The DNA was the basis for D and trimming; V, J and clone size are from that table. Present in this sample are about 180,000 clones, 80% to 90% of which were seen just once. 11% of the sample comes from the top ten.

Trimming at the junction amounts to 1 base on V and 9 bases on J, and the germline ends lie 19 bases apart. Taken from cysteine to phenylalanine, the CDR3 has 15 residues. The sequence is cut down to CDR3 DNA, 45 bases in frame from base 1. Taken from the germline V gene (reference sequence), the CDR1 and CDR2 loops are LGHDT and YNNKEL. Broad study findings and their caveats: No day 14 peak-response samples were available, so repertoires were characterized only after the peak T cell response. Reportedly, almost half of the unique spike-specific TCRs recognized epitopes lying outside the regions that are mutated in the B.1.351 and B.1.1.7 variants. Participants were mostly white British, with more females than males. The authors suggested clonal diversity may have been underestimated. Only six or seven AZD1222 recipients were SARS-CoV-2 seropositive at baseline, limiting conclusions about previously exposed vaccinees. After two AZD1222 doses, spike-specific TCR breadth and depth were significantly higher than at day 0 and than in MenACWY recipients. In the small 56-69-year group, the increase in depth fell short of significance, most likely because of low power. Vaccine-associated CD4 TCRs spanned the whole spike protein, with dominant responses in regions 160-218 and 743-854.

This clone was detected only a few times. Its antigen has not been determined. Qualities for individual bases were not recorded, and no much larger clone is one base off. The sample's time point label, in plain terms: about 28 days (+/-7) after the second vaccine dose. Because spike-specific TCR depth and breadth did not differ between the two schedules, AZD1222 recipients who got a second dose at roughly 4 weeks were pooled with those who got a second dose at roughly 12 weeks. The vaccinee samples were drawn from two UK trials, COV001 and COV002, one of which was a single-blind randomized controlled phase 2/3 trial testing AZD1222 (ChAdOx1 nCoV-19) in healthy adults. Trial participant PBMC samples were collected at day 0 and day 28 after the second dose for TCRbeta chain sequencing.

The receptor comes from an adult who received the AZD1222 COVID-19 vaccine. This chain joins TRBV3-1 (or the pseudogene TRBV3-2) to TRBJ2-7; a confident D gene designation cannot be given. Here the sequenced sample was peripheral blood, taken 28 days after the second AZD1222 dose. The CDR3 region has the sequence CASSQAPTSSSGQYF. The nucleotide sequence is TGTGCCAGCAGCCAAGCCCCGACTTCCTCCTCAGGGCAGTACTTC.